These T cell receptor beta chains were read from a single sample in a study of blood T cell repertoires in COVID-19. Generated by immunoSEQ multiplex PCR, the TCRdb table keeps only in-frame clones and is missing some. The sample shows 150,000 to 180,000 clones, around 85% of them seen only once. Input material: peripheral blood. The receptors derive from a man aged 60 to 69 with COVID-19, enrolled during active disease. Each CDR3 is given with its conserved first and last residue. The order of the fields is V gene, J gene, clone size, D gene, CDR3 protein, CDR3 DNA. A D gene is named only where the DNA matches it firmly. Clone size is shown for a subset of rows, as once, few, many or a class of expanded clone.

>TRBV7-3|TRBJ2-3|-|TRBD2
CASRFGSSGRAGDTQYF
TGTGCCAGCAGGTTTGGATCTAGCGGGAGGGCCGGAGATACGCAGTATTTT
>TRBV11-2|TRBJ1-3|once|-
CASSFHRGSGNTIYF
TGTGCCAGCAGCTTTCACCGGGGATCTGGAAACACCATATATTTT
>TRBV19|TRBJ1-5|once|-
CASSIHLSVGNQPQHF
TGTGCCAGTAGTATTCATCTCTCGGTGGGCAATCAGCCCCAGCATTTT
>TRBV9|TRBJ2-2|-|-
CASSEGHSLNTGELFF
TGTGCCAGCAGCGAAGGACACAGTCTAAACACCGGGGAGCTGTTTTTT
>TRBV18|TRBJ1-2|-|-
CASSPGRNRANYGYTF
TGTGCCAGCTCACCCGGTCGGAACAGGGCGAACTATGGCTACACCTTC
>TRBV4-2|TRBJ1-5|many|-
CASSQYWGRSNQPQHF
TGTGCCAGCAGCCAATACTGGGGCCGGAGCAATCAGCCCCAGCATTTT
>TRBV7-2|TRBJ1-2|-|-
CASSSRGYGYTF
TGTGCCAGCAGCTCCAGGGGCTATGGCTACACCTTC
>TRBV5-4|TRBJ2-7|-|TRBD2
CASSPGTSGYEQYF
TGTGCCAGCAGCCCCGGGACTAGCGGCTACGAGCAGTACTTC
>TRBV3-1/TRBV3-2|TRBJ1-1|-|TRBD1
CASSLRTGSPEAFF
TGTGCCAGCAGCCTCAGGACAGGGAGCCCTGAAGCTTTCTTT
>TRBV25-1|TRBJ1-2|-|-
CASSDPDPSPNYGYTF
TGTGCCAGCAGTGATCCAGATCCTAGCCCTAACTATGGCTACACCTTC
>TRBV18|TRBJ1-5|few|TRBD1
CASSTIDGTVNQPQHF
TGTGCCAGCTCTACTATCGATGGGACAGTCAATCAGCCCCAGCATTTT
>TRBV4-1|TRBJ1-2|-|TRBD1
CASSQGYGDRLYGYTF
TGCGCCAGCAGCCAAGGGTACGGGGACAGACTATATGGCTACACCTTC
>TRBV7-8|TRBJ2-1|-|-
CASSLSPPSSYNEQFF
TGTGCCAGCAGCTTAAGCCCACCGAGCTCCTACAATGAGCAGTTCTTC
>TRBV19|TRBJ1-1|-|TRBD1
CASSTLGQGNTEAFF
TGTGCCAGTAGTACCCTCGGACAGGGGAACACTGAAGCTTTCTTT
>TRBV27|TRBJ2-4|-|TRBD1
CASSSSRTGDIQYF
TGTGCCAGCAGTTCCTCTCGGACAGGGGACATTCAGTACTTC
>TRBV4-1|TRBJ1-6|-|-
CASSHAGTNSPLHF
TGCGCCAGCAGCCACGCAGGCACGAATTCACCCCTCCACTTT
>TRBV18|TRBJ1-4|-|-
CASSPAAGEKLFF
TGTGCCAGCTCACCCGCCGCGGGTGAAAAACTGTTTTTT
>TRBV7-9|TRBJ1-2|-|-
CASSLANRENYGYTF
TGTGCCAGCAGCTTAGCCAACAGAGAAAACTATGGCTACACCTTC
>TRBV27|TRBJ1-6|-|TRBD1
CASRTGTGRGLPLHF
TGTGCCAGCAGAACCGGGACAGGGCGTGGACTACCCCTCCACTTT
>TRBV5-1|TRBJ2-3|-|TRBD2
CASSPDRRLAGVGATDTQYF
TGCGCCAGCAGCCCGGACAGAAGACTAGCGGGGGTAGGGGCCACAGATACGCAGTATTTT
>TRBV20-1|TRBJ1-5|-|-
CSAGGNLGNQPQHF
TGCAGTGCTGGTGGAAACTTGGGCAATCAGCCCCAGCATTTT
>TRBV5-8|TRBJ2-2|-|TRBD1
CASSLGQGIPGELFF
TGTGCCAGCAGCTTGGGACAGGGGATACCCGGGGAGCTGTTTTTT
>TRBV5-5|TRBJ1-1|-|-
CASSSSGNTEAFF
TGTGCCAGCAGCTCTTCAGGGAACACTGAAGCTTTCTTT
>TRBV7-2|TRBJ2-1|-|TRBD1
CASSETGTTYNEQFF
TGTGCCAGCAGCGAGACAGGGACGACCTACAATGAGCAGTTCTTC
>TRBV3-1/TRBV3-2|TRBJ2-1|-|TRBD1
CASSQDVGQRGNEQFF
TGTGCCAGCAGCCAAGATGTGGGACAGAGGGGGAATGAGCAGTTCTTC
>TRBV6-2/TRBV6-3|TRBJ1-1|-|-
CASSYRSTMNTEAFF
TGTGCCAGCAGTTACCGGTCCACGATGAACACTGAAGCTTTCTTT
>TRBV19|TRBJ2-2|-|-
CASSIPQGTRNTGELFF
TGTGCCAGTAGTATCCCCCAGGGGACCCGGAACACCGGGGAGCTGTTTTTT
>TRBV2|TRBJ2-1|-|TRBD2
CASSELAGVKEQFF
TGTGCCAGCAGTGAACTAGCGGGAGTGAAAGAGCAGTTCTTC
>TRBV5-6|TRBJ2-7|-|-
CASSLKGKHEQYF
TGTGCCAGCAGCTTGAAGGGGAAACACGAGCAGTACTTC